The rows below give T cell receptor beta chains drawn from one sample of a study of blood T cell repertoires in COVID-19. Here immunoSEQ multiplex PCR was the method, and the copy in TCRdb shows in-frame clones only, minus some. Of tens of thousands of clones in the sample, around 89% were seen once. Sequencing used peripheral blood. Receptors originate from a human donor in a cohort sampled during active COVID-19. Each CDR3 is given with its conserved first and last residue. The D gene is left open where the match is weak. Expanded clones get a size class; other rows say once, few or many, or leave the size out.

J: TRBJ1-3
V: TRBV19
D: TRBD1
size: -
CDR3: CASRVDRTSGNTIYF
DNA: TGTGCCAGTAGAGTGGACAGGACCTCTGGAAACACCATATATTTT

J: TRBJ1-5
V: TRBV27
D: TRBD1
size: -
CDR3: CASSPWNRGDQPQHF
DNA: TGTGCCAGCAGTCCGTGGAACAGGGGAGACCAGCCCCAGCATTTT

J: TRBJ2-7
V: TRBV7-2
D: TRBD2
size: -
CDR3: CASSLVSGGGPYEQYF
DNA: TGTGCCAGCAGCTTAGTTAGCGGGGGAGGTCCATACGAGCAGTACTTC

J: TRBJ1-2
V: TRBV27
D: TRBD1
size: -
CDR3: CASSLSSTGIGGYTF
DNA: TGTGCCAGCAGTTTATCATCGACAGGGATTGGCGGCTACACCTTC

J: TRBJ1-4
V: TRBV5-1
D: -
size: -
CDR3: CASSLEAGKWEKLFF
DNA: TGCGCCAGCAGCTTGGAAGCCGGGAAGTGGGAAAAACTGTTTTTT

J: TRBJ2-7
V: TRBV29-1
D: -
size: -
CDR3: CSALGISASFEQYF
DNA: TGCAGCGCCCTAGGGATTAGCGCATCCTTCGAGCAGTACTTC

J: TRBJ2-7
V: TRBV28
D: TRBD2
size: -
CDR3: CASSSPPSGSYEQYF
DNA: TGTGCCAGCAGTTCTCCCCCTAGCGGGAGCTACGAGCAGTACTTC

J: TRBJ2-1
V: TRBV4-1
D: -
size: -
CDR3: CASSQDPPSTGSYNEQFF
DNA: TGCGCCAGCAGCCAAGATCCGCCCTCGACGGGCTCCTACAATGAGCAGTTCTTC

J: TRBJ2-7
V: TRBV2
D: TRBD2
size: -
CDR3: CASRPRTSGYIYEQYF
DNA: TGTGCCAGCAGACCGAGGACTAGCGGGTATATCTACGAGCAGTACTTC

J: TRBJ2-7
V: TRBV7-9
D: -
size: -
CDR3: CASSLGVGSYFYEQYF
DNA: TGTGCCAGCAGCTTAGGGGTCGGGAGTTATTTCTACGAGCAGTACTTC

J: TRBJ1-1
V: TRBV4-1
D: -
size: -
CDR3: CASSQEGQGSQTEAFF
DNA: TGCGCCAGCAGCCAAGAGGGGCAGGGCTCTCAAACTGAAGCTTTCTTT

J: TRBJ2-3
V: TRBV15
D: TRBD2
size: -
CDR3: CATSEFSGRMGTDTQYF
DNA: TGTGCCACCAGCGAATTTAGCGGGAGAATGGGCACAGATACGCAGTATTTT

J: TRBJ2-1
V: TRBV18
D: TRBD2
size: -
CDR3: CASSPESGIPYNEQFF
DNA: TGTGCCAGCTCACCGGAAAGCGGGATCCCCTACAATGAGCAGTTCTTC

J: TRBJ2-2
V: TRBV6-2/TRBV6-3
D: TRBD1
size: -
CDR3: CASSYRDRVTGELFF
DNA: TGTGCCAGCAGTTACAGAGACAGGGTCACCGGGGAGCTGTTTTTT

J: TRBJ1-5
V: TRBV7-8
D: -
size: -
CDR3: CASARTDSNQPQHF
DNA: TGTGCCAGCGCCAGGACAGATAGCAATCAGCCCCAGCATTTT

J: TRBJ2-7
V: TRBV30
D: TRBD1
size: -
CDR3: CASTGGWGKYEQYF
DNA: TGTGCCTCCACAGGGGGCTGGGGGAAATACGAGCAGTACTTC

J: TRBJ2-3
V: TRBV21-1
D: -
size: -
CDR3: CASRACPLQYF
DNA: TGTGCCAGCAGAGCCTGTCCTTTGCAGTATTTT

J: TRBJ2-1
V: TRBV7-6
D: -
size: -
CDR3: CASSQGGGYNEQFF
DNA: TGTGCCAGCAGCCAAGGGGGGGGCTACAATGAGCAGTTCTTC

J: TRBJ2-7
V: TRBV19
D: -
size: -
CDR3: CASSIGGGQKTYEQYF
DNA: TGTGCCAGTAGTATCGGGGGGGGACAGAAGACCTACGAGCAGTACTTC

J: TRBJ2-7
V: TRBV7-9
D: TRBD1
size: -
CDR3: CASSAGDRQYF
DNA: TGTGCCAGCAGCGCCGGGGACAGGCAGTACTTC

J: TRBJ1-2
V: TRBV12-5
D: TRBD1
size: -
CDR3: CASGLETGGYGYTF
DNA: TGTGCTAGTGGTTTGGAGACAGGGGGGTATGGCTACACCTTC

J: TRBJ2-5
V: TRBV9
D: -
size: -
CDR3: CASSEQDQETQYF
DNA: TGTGCCAGCAGCGAGCAGGACCAAGAGACCCAGTACTTC

J: TRBJ2-1
V: TRBV7-6
D: TRBD2
size: -
CDR3: CASSPAGTSGSRTYNEQFF
DNA: TGTGCCAGCAGCCCTGCCGGGACTAGCGGGAGTCGGACCTACAATGAGCAGTTCTTC

J: TRBJ1-5
V: TRBV9
D: -
size: -
CDR3: CASSVDEGRQPQHF
DNA: TGTGCCAGCAGCGTAGATGAGGGTCGTCAGCCCCAGCATTTT

J: TRBJ1-4
V: TRBV9
D: -
size: -
CDR3: CASSVGAGMNEKLFF
DNA: TGTGCCAGCAGTGTTGGAGCAGGGATGAATGAAAAACTGTTTTTT

J: TRBJ1-1
V: TRBV3-1/TRBV3-2
D: -
size: -
CDR3: CASSQDPGPHTEAFF
DNA: TGTGCCAGCAGCCAAGATCCAGGGCCCCACACTGAAGCTTTCTTT

J: TRBJ2-2
V: TRBV7-2
D: TRBD1
size: once
CDR3: CASRQGGTVTGELFF
DNA: TGTGCCAGCAGACAGGGGGGAACGGTAACCGGGGAGCTGTTTTTT

J: TRBJ2-6
V: TRBV23-1
D: -
size: once
CDR3: CASSPGDLGSLSGANVLTF
DNA: TGCGCCAGCAGCCCAGGGGATCTCGGGTCTCTCTCTGGGGCCAACGTCCTGACTTTC

J: TRBJ2-1
V: TRBV2
D: TRBD2
size: -
CDR3: CATVRTSGTNEQFF
DNA: TGTGCCACCGTTCGTACTAGCGGAACCAATGAGCAGTTCTTC

J: TRBJ1-5
V: TRBV28
D: TRBD1
size: once
CDR3: CASSDRDRRNQPQHF
DNA: TGTGCCAGCAGTGACCGGGACAGGAGGAATCAGCCCCAGCATTTT

J: TRBJ1-2
V: TRBV13
D: TRBD1
size: -
CDR3: CASSIRDRAIWHYGYTF
DNA: TGTGCCAGCAGCATCCGGGACAGGGCGATTTGGCACTATGGCTACACCTTC

J: TRBJ2-2
V: TRBV9
D: -
size: -
CDR3: CASSDRDIRRRGELFF
DNA: TGTGCCAGCAGCGACAGGGATATACGAAGACGCGGGGAGCTGTTTTTT

J: TRBJ2-7
V: TRBV7-9
D: -
size: -
CDR3: CASSPHYEQYF
DNA: TGTGCCAGCAGCCCCCACTACGAGCAGTACTTC

J: TRBJ2-7
V: TRBV30
D: -
size: -
CDR3: CAWSRGGPPHSYEQYF
DNA: TGTGCCTGGAGTAGGGGGGGGCCTCCCCACTCCTACGAGCAGTACTTC

J: TRBJ2-2
V: TRBV5-1
D: -
size: -
CDR3: CASTSPGGVNTGELFF
DNA: TGCGCCAGCACCTCCCCGGGGGGCGTTAACACCGGGGAGCTGTTTTTT

J: TRBJ2-1
V: TRBV3-1/TRBV3-2
D: TRBD2
size: -
CDR3: CASSQGPGLAQYEQFF
DNA: TGTGCCAGCAGCCAAGGCCCCGGACTAGCTCAATATGAGCAGTTCTTC

J: TRBJ2-7
V: TRBV15
D: TRBD2
size: -
CDR3: CATSRGASGTYEQYF
DNA: TGTGCCACCAGCAGAGGGGCTAGCGGGACCTACGAGCAGTACTTC